This T cell receptor (beta chain) was recorded in a study of metastatic and nonmetastatic thyroid tumors. No treatment of any kind had been given to any patient before thyroid surgery. Original methodology: Between-group CDR3 differences, defined by clinicopathological status, yielded a distant-metastasis classifier for papillary thyroid cancer. MiXCR re-clonotyped the PCR reads for TCRdb. The V and J calls and clone size come from TCRdb's table, not from the authors' own analysis. The sample yields some 8,000 clones, around 43% seen once. CDR3 length: 12 residues. Per germline, CDR1 MNHNS and CDR2 SASEGT. The germline V and J ends were trimmed by 2 bases and 7 bases, with 6 bases remaining between them. By proportion, this clone is medium-sized.

This clonotype was sampled from a male donor with papillary thyroid cancer or a benign thyroid nodule (not recorded which). Some clones in this sample may be carry-over from other donors' samples. The V and J genes are TRBV6-1 and TRBJ2-1, with no clear D. Material for sequencing was tumor tissue. CDR3 coding DNA: TGTGCCAGCAGTGAACAGGTGAATGAGCAGTTCTTC. It is translated as CASSEQVNEQFF.